This TCR beta chain comes out of a study of brain T cells in children with intractable seizures. Libraries were prepared by immunoSEQ multiplex PCR; TCRdb keeps only in-frame clonotypes and omits some of them. The data hold around 9,300 clones, with 69% observed a single time. This clone was detected a few times. Its matching antigen is unknown. Sequencing was limited to surgery cases with top T cell transcript signatures in brain tissue. Pre-surgery treatment included at least one anti-epileptic drug. Findings and caveats of the study: Top 50 brain clonotypes included both public and private clones. HCMV serostatus was not known, and viral specificity came from CDR3 similarity only. Absence of clones before surgery may stem from lower sequencing depth.

The sample was resected brain tissue, taken at surgery. The TCR sequence derives from a girl aged 2-10 years with tuberous sclerosis and intractable seizures.

For the CDR3, the DNA is TGTGCCAGCAGCTTGAAAGGGCAGCGCTATGGCTACACCTTC. It encodes CASSLKGQRYGYTF. The rearrangement joins TRBV5-6 to TRBJ1-2; D is uncertain. Per the germline V gene, CDR1 is SGHDT and CDR2 is YYEEEE. CDR3 length equals 14 residues. The germline V and J ends were trimmed by 1 base and 4 bases, with 11 bases remaining between them.